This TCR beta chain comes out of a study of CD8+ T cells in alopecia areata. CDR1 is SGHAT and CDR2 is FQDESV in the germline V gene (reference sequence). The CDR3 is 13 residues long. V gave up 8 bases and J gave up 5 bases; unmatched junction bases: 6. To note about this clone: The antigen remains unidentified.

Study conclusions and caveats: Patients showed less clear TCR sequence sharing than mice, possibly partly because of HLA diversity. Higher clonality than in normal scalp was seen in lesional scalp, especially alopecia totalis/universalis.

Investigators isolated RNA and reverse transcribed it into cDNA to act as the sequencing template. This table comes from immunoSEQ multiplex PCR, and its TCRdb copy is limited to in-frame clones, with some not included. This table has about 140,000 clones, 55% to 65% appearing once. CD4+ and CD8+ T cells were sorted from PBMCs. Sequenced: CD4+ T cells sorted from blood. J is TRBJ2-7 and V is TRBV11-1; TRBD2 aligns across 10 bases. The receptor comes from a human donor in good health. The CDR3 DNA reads TGTGCCAGCTGCCGGACTAGCGGAGACGAGCAGTACTTC. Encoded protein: CASCRTSGDEQYF.